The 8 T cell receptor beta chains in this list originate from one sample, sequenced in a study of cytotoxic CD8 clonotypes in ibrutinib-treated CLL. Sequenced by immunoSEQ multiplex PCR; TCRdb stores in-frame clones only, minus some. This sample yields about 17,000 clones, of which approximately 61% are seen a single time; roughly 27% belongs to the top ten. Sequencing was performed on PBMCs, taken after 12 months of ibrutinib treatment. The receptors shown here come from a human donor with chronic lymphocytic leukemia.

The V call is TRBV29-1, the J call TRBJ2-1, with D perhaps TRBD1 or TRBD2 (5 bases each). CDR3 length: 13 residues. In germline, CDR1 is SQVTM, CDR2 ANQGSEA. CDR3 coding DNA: TGCAGTGCCCAGGGAGCGCTCTACAATGAGCAGTTCTTC. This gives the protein CSAQGALYNEQFF.

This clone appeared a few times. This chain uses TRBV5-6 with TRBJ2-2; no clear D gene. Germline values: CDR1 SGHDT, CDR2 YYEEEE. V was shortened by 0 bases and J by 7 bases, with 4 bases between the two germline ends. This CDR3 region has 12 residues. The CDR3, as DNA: TGTGCCAGCAGCTTGGTCGGCGGGGAGCTGTTTTTT. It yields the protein CASSLVGGELFF.

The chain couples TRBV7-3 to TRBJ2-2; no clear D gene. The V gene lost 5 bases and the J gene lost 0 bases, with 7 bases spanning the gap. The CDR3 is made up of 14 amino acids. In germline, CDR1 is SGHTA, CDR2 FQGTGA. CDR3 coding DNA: TGTGCCAGCAGCCTAGACTCGAACACCGGGGAGCTGTTTTTT. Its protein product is CASSLDSNTGELFF. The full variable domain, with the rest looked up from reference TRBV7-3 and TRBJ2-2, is GAGVSQTPSNKVTEKGKYVELRCDPISGHTALYWYRQSLGQGPEFLIYFQGTGAADDSGLPNDRFFAVRPEGSVSTLKIQRTERGDSAVYLCASSLDSNTGELFFGEGSRLTVL.

The CDR3 DNA reads as TGTGCCTGGAGTGTAGGCAGGGTACGGGGTCACTACGAGCAGTACTTC. The encoded protein is CAWSVGRVRGHYEQYF. This chain uses TRBV30 with TRBJ2-7, with D perhaps being TRBD1 or TRBD2 (5 bases each). CDR3 length: 16 residues. Per germline, CDR1 GTSNPN and CDR2 SVGIG (reference sequence). Deletions cut 0 bases from V and 3 bases from J, with 18 bases between.

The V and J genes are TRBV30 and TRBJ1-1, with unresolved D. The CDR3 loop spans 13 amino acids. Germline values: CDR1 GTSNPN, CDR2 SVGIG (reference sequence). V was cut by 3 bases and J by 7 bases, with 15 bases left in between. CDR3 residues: CAWRVRTYGEAFF. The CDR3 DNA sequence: TGTGCCTGGAGGGTAAGGACGTACGGTGAAGCTTTCTTT.

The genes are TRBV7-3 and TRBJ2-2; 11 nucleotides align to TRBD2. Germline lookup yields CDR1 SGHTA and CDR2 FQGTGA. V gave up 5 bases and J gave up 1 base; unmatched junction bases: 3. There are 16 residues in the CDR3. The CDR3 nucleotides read TGTGCCAGCAGCGAGGGGACTAGCGGGAACACCGGGGAGCTGTTTTTT. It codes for CASSEGTSGNTGELFF. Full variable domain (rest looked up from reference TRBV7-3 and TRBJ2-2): GAGVSQTPSNKVTEKGKYVELRCDPISGHTALYWYRQSLGQGPEFLIYFQGTGAADDSGLPNDRFFAVRPEGSVSTLKIQRTERGDSAVYLCASSEGTSGNTGELFFGEGSRLTVL.

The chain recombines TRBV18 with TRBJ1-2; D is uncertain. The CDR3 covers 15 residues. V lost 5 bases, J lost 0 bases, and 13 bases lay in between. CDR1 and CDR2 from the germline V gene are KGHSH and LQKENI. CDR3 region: CASSSGGDANYGYTF. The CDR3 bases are TGTGCCAGCTCATCGGGCGGAGACGCTAACTATGGCTACACCTTC.

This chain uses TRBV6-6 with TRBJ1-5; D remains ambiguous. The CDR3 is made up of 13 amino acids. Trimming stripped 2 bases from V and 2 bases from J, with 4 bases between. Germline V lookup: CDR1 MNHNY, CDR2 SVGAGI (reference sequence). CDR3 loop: CASSYGGNQPQHF. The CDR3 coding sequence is TGTGCCAGCAGTTACGGGGGCAATCAGCCCCAGCATTTT.